This TCR beta chain appears in the sequencing data of a study of Tregs in tolerant kidney transplant recipients. Findings and caveats of the study: Few patients were studied, so findings need validation in larger groups.

The ends lost 5 bases at V and 2 bases at J; junction bases unmatched: 5. The germline V gene has CDR1 SGHAT and CDR2 FQNNGV. This CDR3 is 15 amino acids long. Regarding this clone: Its matching antigen is unknown. The CDR3 goes on 3 residues after the read ends, and that part is filled in from the germline J gene.

The protocol was immunoSEQ multiplex PCR, while the TCRdb copy is restricted to in-frame clones and leaves out a portion. Seen in this sample are some 15,000 clones; the ten most common clones hold just over 3.5%. Mixed chimerism was transient after nonmyeloablative marrow transplants from related graft donors. Unstimulated Tregs (CD4+CD25+CD127-) and CD4+CD25- non-Tregs were sorted from PBMCs. The starting material was CD4+ T cells from blood (PBMCs), obtained 12 months after the transplant. The chain combines TRBV11-2 with TRBJ2-7, with 11 bases that match TRBD2. The receptor's source is a human patient who received a combined kidney and bone marrow transplant. The graft donor may have contributed some T cells. CDR3 amino acids: CASSPGTSGPYEQYF. CDR3 bases read: TGTGCCAGCAGCCCGGGGACTAGCGGACCCTACGAG.